The 24 T cell receptor beta chains below come from one sample, sequenced in a study of prognosis after radiotherapy for stage I lung cancer. Multiplex PCR in two rounds served to amplify TCR beta CDR3 from genomic DNA. Round-one PCR had primers specific to each TRBV and TRBJ gene. TCRdb redid the calling of the multiplex PCR reads with MiXCR, one entry per CDR3 protein. This table has nearly 20,000 distinct CDR3 sequences, about 27% appearing once. The sequencing used PBMCs, collected before or after stereotactic body radiation therapy (not recorded which). The source of these receptors is a donor aged 50 or older with non-small cell lung cancer.

As for this clonotype: The junction differs from germline at one of its ends, possibly a read error. The chain has TRBV29-1 and TRBJ1-2, with D perhaps matching TRBD1 (5 bases). The CDR3 is 15 amino acids. Germline assignment: CDR1 SQVTM and CDR2 ANQGSEA. The CDR3 coding sequence is TGCAGCGTTGAGTTTCGTTATAGGGGAGACTATGGCTACACCTTT. This translates into CSVEFRYRGDYGYTF.

This clonotype was observed at least ten times. The V call is TRBV18, the J call TRBJ2-3; D call uncertain. V was clipped by 4 bases and J by 5 bases, with 10 bases between them. CDR1 is KGHSH and CDR2 is LQKENI in the germline V gene. The CDR3 spans 13 residues. The CDR3 region has the DNA TGTGCCAGCTCACATCGGCAGAGAGATACGCAGTATTTT. Amino acids: CASSHRQRDTQYF. Together with reference TRBV18 and TRBJ2-3, the CDR3 gives the full variable domain: NAGVMQNPRHLVRRRGQEARLRCSPMKGHSHVYWYRQLPEEGLKFMVYLQKENIIDESGMPKERFSAEFPKEGPSILRIQQVVRGDSAAYFCASSHRQRDTQYFGPGTRLTVL.

This clonotype was picked up many times. V usage is TRBV30 and J usage is TRBJ2-2; D ambiguous. Germline values: CDR1 GTSNPN, CDR2 SVGIG (reference sequence). The CDR3 runs to 14 residues. Trimming cost V 3 bases and J 3 bases, with 11 bases left between them. The CDR3 loop is CAWRPYYDTGELFF. The CDR3 DNA follows: TGTGCCTGGAGGCCGTACTATGACACCGGGGAGCTGTTTTTT.

By share of the sample, this clonotype is medium-sized. V gene TRBV20-1 combines with J gene TRBJ2-1; 14 nucleotides agree with TRBD2. The CDR3 contains 19 residues. V shed 2 bases, J shed 4 bases, and the junction held 13 bases outside the gene matches. Germline CDR1 is DFQATT and CDR2 is SNEGSKA (reference sequence). CDR3 bases: TGCAGTGCTAGATCCTTATCCGGGACTAGCGGGAGAAGATACAATGAGCAGTTCTTC. Its translation is CSARSLSGTSGRRYNEQFF.

This clonotype was detected ten times or more. This chain connects TRBV7-9 to TRBJ2-1, with D unresolved. CDR1 is SEHNR and CDR2 is FQNEAQ in the germline V gene (reference sequence). V was cut by 6 bases and J by 0 bases, with 9 bases left in between. This CDR3 has 14 residues. Here the CDR3 reads CASRKESSYNEQFF. The CDR3 DNA sequence: TGTGCCAGCAGAAAGGAAAGCTCCTACAATGAGCAGTTCTTC. Looking up the rest from reference TRBV7-9 and TRBJ2-1 gives the full variable domain: DTGVSQNPRHKITKRGQNVTFRCDPISEHNRLYWYRQTLGQGPEFLTYFQNEAQLEKSRLLSDRFSAERPKGSFSTLEIQRTEQGDSAMYLCASRKESSYNEQFFGPGTRLTVL.

About this clonotype: One base separates it from a far larger clone, so it is likely a read error. The V call is TRBV6-4, the J call TRBJ1-2; possibly TRBD1 for D (5 bases). The CDR3 covers 14 residues. Trimming shortened V by 6 bases and J by 8 bases, and 19 bases separated the two germline ends. Per the germline V gene, CDR1 is MRHNA and CDR2 is SNTAGT. CDR3: CASSMEISQGGYTF. As DNA, the CDR3 is TGTGCCAGCAGCATGGAAATATCCCAGGGAGGCTACACCTTC.

This clonotype was seen at least ten times. V usage is TRBV6-1 and J usage is TRBJ2-3, with 7 bases lining up with TRBD2. In germline, CDR1 is MNHNS, CDR2 SASEGT. V lost 6 bases, J lost 1 base, and 13 bases stayed unmatched. CDR3 size: 17 residues. Here the CDR3 DNA reads TGTGCCAGCAGGAATCGGGGACTATCCCCGGGCACAGATACGCAGTATTTT. Its translation: CASRNRGLSPGTDTQYF.

Notes on this clonotype: A far larger clone is off by one base, so a read error is likely. The genes are TRBV6-2 or TRBV6-3 and TRBJ2-7; 11 bases match TRBD2. Germline assignment: CDR1 MNHEY and CDR2 SVGEGT. The ends lost 5 bases at V and 4 bases at J; junction bases unmatched: 7. The CDR3 loop spans 15 amino acids. The CDR3: CASSESLAGGYEQYF. CDR3 DNA sequence: TGTGCCAGCAGTGAATCGCTAGCGGGAGGTTACGAGCAGTACTTC.

This clonotype was detected many times. CDR3 residues: CASNDPAGPYNEQFF. DNA for the CDR3: TGTGCCAGCAACGACCCTGCGGGGCCCTACAATGAGCAGTTCTTC. The chain is built from TRBV28 and TRBJ2-1; TRBD2 is a possible D gene (6 bases). The CDR3 is 15 amino acids. Germline V CDR1 and CDR2: MDHEN, SYDVKM. V lost 7 bases, J lost 2 bases, and 15 bases lay in between.

This clonotype was seen just once. A single base separates this from a much larger clone, so it may be a read error. V gene TRBV6-2 or TRBV6-3 combines with J gene TRBJ1-5, with D perhaps matching TRBD1 (6 bases). CDR3 length: 15 residues. The germline CDR1 and CDR2 sequences are MNHEY and SVGEGT. In nucleotides, the CDR3 is TGTCCCAGCAGTGAATGGGGGGCTAGGAATCAGCCCCAGCATTTT. Protein: CPSSEWGARNQPQHF.

V is TRBV6-5 and J is TRBJ2-6; perhaps TRBD1 as D (6 bases). The V end was cut by 2 bases, the J end by 10 bases, with 15 bases between. This CDR3 has 15 amino acids. CDR1 is MNHEY, CDR2 SVGAGI, per germline. The CDR3, as DNA: TGTGCCAGCAGTTACGACAGCTCTGGGACAAACGTCCTGACTTTC. Its translation: CASSYDSSGTNVLTF.

This clonotype is labeled medium-sized. V and J are TRBV11-2 and TRBJ2-1; D remains ambiguous. CDR3 size: 13 residues. V was trimmed by 6 bases and J by 1 base, leaving 7 bases between them. Per germline, CDR1 SGHAT and CDR2 FQNNGV. In nucleotides, the CDR3 is TGTGCCAGCAGTCCAGGATCCTACAATGAGCAGTTCTTC. Translation: CASSPGSYNEQFF.

This clonotype was counted many times. V usage is TRBV12-3 or TRBV12-4 and J usage is TRBJ2-3, with 8 bases fitting TRBD2. The V gene end was trimmed by 8 bases and the J gene end by 0 bases; junction bases not matched to a gene: 4. This CDR3 contains 14 residues. The CDR3 sequence is CASGAGGSTDTQYF. The CDR3 nucleotides read TGTGCCAGCGGGGCGGGAGGTAGCACAGATACGCAGTATTTT.

About this clonotype itself: No conserved phenylalanine or tryptophan ends this CDR3, so it is likely a read error. The chain uses TRBV2 and TRBJ2-7; D gene ambiguous. The CDR3 totals 12 residues. V was shortened by 5 bases and J by 3 bases, with 8 bases between the two germline ends. From germline, CDR1 is SNHLY and CDR2 FYNNEI. DNA for the CDR3: TGTGCCAGCAGTCTGGACCACTACGAGCAGTACTAC. This gives the protein CASSLDHYEQYY.

Concerning this clonotype itself: A far larger clone is only one base removed, so a read error is likely. This rearrangement joins TRBV7-9 to TRBJ2-1; the match to TRBD2 covers 8 bases. From germline, CDR1 is SEHNR and CDR2 FQNEAQ (reference sequence). The ends lost 5 bases at V and 5 bases at J; junction bases unmatched: 8. The CDR3 extends over 15 amino acids. In nucleotides, the CDR3 is TGTGCCAGCAGCCCGACTAGCGTGGGCAACAATGAGCAGTTCTTC. Translating it yields CASSPTSVGNNEQFF.

This clonotype was seen many times. The rearrangement uses TRBV12-3 or TRBV12-4 and TRBJ2-1; 7 bases are shared with TRBD1. CDR3 length: 16 amino acids. V shed 1 base and J 2 bases; nucleotides not matched to a gene: 5. The CDR3 coding sequence is TGTGCCAGCAGTTTAGTTGTGCAGGGGGCCTACAATGAGCAGTTCTTC. The encoded protein is CASSLVVQGAYNEQFF.

The table lists this clonotype with many counts. This sequence joins TRBV6-1 and TRBJ1-2, with 7 nucleotides matching TRBD1. V shed 6 bases and J 2 bases; nucleotides not matched to a gene: 15. Germline loops: CDR1 MNHNS, CDR2 SASEGT. CDR3 size: 17 residues. The CDR3 coding sequence is TGTGCCAGCAGATCCGAGCGAGGACAGGCGTTAAACTATGGCTACACCTTC. Its protein is CASRSERGQALNYGYTF.

V and J are TRBV5-1 and TRBJ2-5; 7 bases match TRBD1. Germline V gene lookup returns CDR1 SGHRS and CDR2 YFSETQ. V shed 5 bases and J 5 bases; nucleotides not matched to a gene: 12. This CDR3 has 15 residues. For the CDR3, the DNA is TGCGCCAGCAGACACCGACAGGGATTCGATGAGACCCAGTACTTC. Translation gives CASRHRQGFDETQYF.

This clonotype appeared many times. The chain uses TRBV5-6 and TRBJ1-3; D ambiguous. Per germline, CDR1 SGHDT and CDR2 YYEEEE. There are 13 residues in the CDR3. V gave up 0 bases and J gave up 7 bases, with 8 bases separating them. CDR3 sequence reads: CASSLEGINTIYF. As DNA, the CDR3 is TGTGCCAGCAGCTTGGAAGGGATCAACACCATATATTTT.

This clonotype showed up many times. J is TRBJ1-2 and V is TRBV2; possible D gene TRBD1, 6 bases. The CDR3 totals 12 residues. Trimming left V 2 bases short and J 5 bases short, with 6 bases between. The germline gives CDR1 SNHLY, CDR2 FYNNEI. CDR3 DNA: TGTGCCAGCAGTGAAACAGGGTATGGCTACACCTTC. Translating gives CASSETGYGYTF. The full variable domain, with the rest looked up from reference TRBV2 and TRBJ1-2, is EPEVTQTPSHQVTQMGQEVILRCVPISNHLYFYWYRQILGQKVEFLVSFYNNEISEKSEIFDDQFSVERPDGSNFTLKIRSTKLEDSAMYFCASSETGYGYTFGSGTRLTVV.

In the case of this clonotype: Germline and junction disagree at one end, which may indicate a read error. This sequence joins TRBV6-4 and TRBJ2-3; unclear D gene. In germline, CDR1 is MRHNA, CDR2 SNTAGT. CDR3 length equals 15 residues. The CDR3, as DNA: TGTGCCAGCAGTTACGGCGGTACTAACACAGATACGCATTATTTT. Amino acid sequence: CASSYGGTNTDTHYF.

This rearrangement joins TRBV4-1 to TRBJ2-2; 10 positions match TRBD2. The V segment lost 9 bases and the J segment 4 bases; nucleotides outside the gene matches: 8. Germline CDR1 MGHRA, CDR2 YSYEKL. The CDR3 contains 15 residues. CDR3 residues: CASTPGLASTGELFF. The CDR3 DNA reads TGCGCCAGTACACCGGGACTAGCGTCCACCGGGGAGCTGTTTTTT.

Comment on this clonotype: A far larger clone is just one base off, so this is likely a read error. The chain is built from TRBV6-1 and TRBJ2-4; TRBD2 matches 11 bases. The DNA matches TRBJ2-1 better at its end, which makes the J call doubtful. This CDR3 has 15 amino acids. Germline CDR1 and CDR2: MNHNS and SASEGT. CDR3 sequence: CASSILAGVQNDQFF. CDR3 bases: TGTGCCAGCAGTATACTAGCGGGAGTCCAAAATGATCAGTTCTTC.

On this clonotype itself: It may be a read error: a sequence one base away is much more abundant. The CDR3 DNA sequence: TGTGCCAGCAGTTACTCATTGACCGGACAAGAGACCCAGTACTTC. This gives the protein CASSYSLTGQETQYF. The chain recombines TRBV6-2 or TRBV6-3 with TRBJ2-5; D ambiguous. The CDR3 runs 15 residues. Germline V lookup: CDR1 MNHEY, CDR2 SVGEGT. V gave up 0 bases and J gave up 2 bases, with 10 bases separating them.